This entry features one TCR beta chain sequence. The antigen remains unidentified. This specimen comes from a study of EBV T-cell therapy then PD-1 blockade in nasopharyngeal carcinoma. V was pared by 0 bases and J by 3 bases, with 2 bases between. Germline CDR1 MNHEY, CDR2 SMNVEV (reference sequence). This CDR3 has 13 amino acids. The sample's treatment: AdE1-LMPpoly-expanded autologous EBV-specific T-cell therapy followed by anti-PD-1 nivolumab. Repertoires were generated with immunoSEQ multiplex PCR, while TCRdb's copy carries only in-frame clones and drops some. Of 17,000 or so clones listed, over 80% are singletons.

The sequencing here drew on CD8+ T cells from blood, taken at day 0 from a patient whose treatment included autologous EBV-specific T cells and nivolumab. This TCR came from a man between 35 and 55 years old with nasopharyngeal carcinoma. The J gene is TRBJ2-2, the V gene TRBV27; D uncertain. The CDR3 is CASSLSHTGELFF. The CDR3 DNA sequence: TGTGCCAGCAGTTTATCGCACACCGGGGAGCTGTTTTTT.